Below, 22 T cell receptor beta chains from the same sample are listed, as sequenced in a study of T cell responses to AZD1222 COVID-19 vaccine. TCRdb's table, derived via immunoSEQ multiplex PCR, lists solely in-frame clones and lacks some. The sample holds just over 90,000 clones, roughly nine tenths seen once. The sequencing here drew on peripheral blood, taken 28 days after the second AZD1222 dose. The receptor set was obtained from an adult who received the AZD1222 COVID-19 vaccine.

In DNA, the CDR3 is TGTGCCATCAGTGAGGTGCACCGGGACAACTATGGCTACACCTTC. It encodes CAISEVHRDNYGYTF. The chain has TRBV10-3 and TRBJ1-2, with D possibly TRBD1 on 5 matching bases. The CDR3 runs to 15 residues. V gave up 2 bases and J gave up 2 bases, with 12 bases separating them. CDR1 and CDR2 from the germline V gene are ENHRY and SYGVKD.

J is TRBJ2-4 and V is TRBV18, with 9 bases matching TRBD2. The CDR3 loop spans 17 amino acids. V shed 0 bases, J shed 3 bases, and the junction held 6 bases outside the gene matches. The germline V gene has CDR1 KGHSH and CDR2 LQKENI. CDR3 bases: TGTGCCAGCTCACCACCGGCGGGAGGGGACGGCAAAAACATTCAGTACTTC. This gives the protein CASSPPAGGDGKNIQYF.

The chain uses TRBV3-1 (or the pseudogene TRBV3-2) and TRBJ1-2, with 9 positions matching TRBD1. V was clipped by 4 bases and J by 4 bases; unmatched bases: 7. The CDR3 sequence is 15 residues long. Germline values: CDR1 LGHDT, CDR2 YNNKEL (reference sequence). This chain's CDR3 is CASSPGQGILYGYTF. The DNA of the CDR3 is TGTGCCAGCAGCCCCGGACAGGGGATTCTCTATGGCTACACCTTC.

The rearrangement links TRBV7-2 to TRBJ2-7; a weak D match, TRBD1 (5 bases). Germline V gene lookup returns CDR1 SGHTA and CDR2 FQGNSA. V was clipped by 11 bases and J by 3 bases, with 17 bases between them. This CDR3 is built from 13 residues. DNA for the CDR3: TGTGCCTCAGGGCCCTCCCTTTTCTACGAGCAGTACTTC. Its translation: CASGPSLFYEQYF.

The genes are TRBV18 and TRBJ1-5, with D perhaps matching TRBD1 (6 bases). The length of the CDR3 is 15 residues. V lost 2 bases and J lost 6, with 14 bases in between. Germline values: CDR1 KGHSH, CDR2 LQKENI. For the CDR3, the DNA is TGTGCCAGCTCACCAACTGAGGAAGGGGGTCAGCCCCAGCATTTT. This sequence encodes CASSPTEEGGQPQHF.

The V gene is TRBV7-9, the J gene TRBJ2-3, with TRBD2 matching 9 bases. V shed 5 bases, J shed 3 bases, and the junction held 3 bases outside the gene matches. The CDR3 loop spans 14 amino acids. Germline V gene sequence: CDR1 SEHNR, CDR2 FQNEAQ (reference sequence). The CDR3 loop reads CASSVLAGTDTQYF. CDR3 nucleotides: TGTGCCAGCAGCGTCCTAGCGGGGACAGATACGCAGTATTTT.

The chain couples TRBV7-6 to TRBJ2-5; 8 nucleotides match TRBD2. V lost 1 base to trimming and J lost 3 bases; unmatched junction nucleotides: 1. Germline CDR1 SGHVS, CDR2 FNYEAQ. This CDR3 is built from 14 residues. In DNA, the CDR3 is TGTGCCAGCAGCTTAGGCGGGGGGAAAGAGACCCAGTACTTC. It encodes CASSLGGGKETQYF.

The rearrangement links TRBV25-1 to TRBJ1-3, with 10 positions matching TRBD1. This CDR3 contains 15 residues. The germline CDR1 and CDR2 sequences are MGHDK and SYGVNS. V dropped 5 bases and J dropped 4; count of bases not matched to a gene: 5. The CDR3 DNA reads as TGTGCCAGCAGTCCCCGACAGGGGGCGGGAAACACCATATATTTT. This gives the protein CASSPRQGAGNTIYF.

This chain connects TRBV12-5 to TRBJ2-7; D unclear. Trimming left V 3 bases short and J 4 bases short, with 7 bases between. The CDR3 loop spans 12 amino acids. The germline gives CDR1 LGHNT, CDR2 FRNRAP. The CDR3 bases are TGTGCTAGTGGTTTTTTCGGTTACGAGCAGTACTTC. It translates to CASGFFGYEQYF.

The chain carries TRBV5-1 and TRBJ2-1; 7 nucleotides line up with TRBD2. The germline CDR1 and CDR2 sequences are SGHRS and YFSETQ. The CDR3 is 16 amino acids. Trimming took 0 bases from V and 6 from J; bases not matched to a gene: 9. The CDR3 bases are TGCGCCAGCAGCTTGGATGCGGGAGAGTTTGGCAATGAGCAGTTCTTC. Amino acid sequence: CASSLDAGEFGNEQFF. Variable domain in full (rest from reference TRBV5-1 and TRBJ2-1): KAGVTQTPRYLIKTRGQQVTLSCSPISGHRSVSWYQQTPGQGLQFLFEYFSETQRNKGNFPGRFSGRQFSNSRSEMNVSTLELGDSALYLCASSLDAGEFGNEQFFGPGTRLTVL.

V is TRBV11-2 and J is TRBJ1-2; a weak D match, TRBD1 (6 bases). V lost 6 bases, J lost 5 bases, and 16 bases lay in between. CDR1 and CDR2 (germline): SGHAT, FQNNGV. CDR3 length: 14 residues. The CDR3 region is CASRLTGTSYGYTF. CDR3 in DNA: TGTGCCAGCAGGCTGACAGGTACCTCTTATGGCTACACCTTC.

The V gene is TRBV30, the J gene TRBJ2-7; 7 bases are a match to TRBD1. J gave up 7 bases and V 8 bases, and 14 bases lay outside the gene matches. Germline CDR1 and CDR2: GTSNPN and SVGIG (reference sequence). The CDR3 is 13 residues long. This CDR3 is CAGLDRLFEEQYF. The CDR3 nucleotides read TGTGCCGGATTGGACAGGCTTTTCGAGGAGCAGTACTTC. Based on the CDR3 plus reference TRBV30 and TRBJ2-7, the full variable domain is SQTIHQWPATLVQPVGSPLSLECTVEGTSNPNLYWYRQAAGRGLQLLFYSVGIGQISSEVPQNLSASRPQDRQFILSSKKLLLSDSGFYLCAGLDRLFEEQYFGPGTRLTVT.

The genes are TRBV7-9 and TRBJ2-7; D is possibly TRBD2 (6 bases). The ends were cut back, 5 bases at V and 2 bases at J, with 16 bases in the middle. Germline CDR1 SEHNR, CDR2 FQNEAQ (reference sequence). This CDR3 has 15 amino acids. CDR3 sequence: CASSPEMGGAYEQYF. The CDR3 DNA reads TGTGCCAGCAGCCCCGAAATGGGGGGAGCCTACGAGCAGTACTTC.

CDR3 residues: CASSLGVQETQYF. CDR3 bases: TGCGCCAGCAGCTTGGGGGTACAAGAGACCCAGTACTTC. The chain joins TRBV5-1 to TRBJ2-5, with unresolved D. This CDR3 spans 13 amino acids. V was trimmed by 0 bases and J by 2 bases, leaving 5 bases between them. In germline, CDR1 is SGHRS, CDR2 YFSETQ.

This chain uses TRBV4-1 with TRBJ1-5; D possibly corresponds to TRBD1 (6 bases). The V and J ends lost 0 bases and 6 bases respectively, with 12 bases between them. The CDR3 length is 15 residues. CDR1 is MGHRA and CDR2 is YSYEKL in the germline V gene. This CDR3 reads CASSQETRGSQPQHF. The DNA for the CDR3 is TGCGCCAGCAGCCAAGAAACCAGGGGTAGTCAGCCCCAGCATTTT.

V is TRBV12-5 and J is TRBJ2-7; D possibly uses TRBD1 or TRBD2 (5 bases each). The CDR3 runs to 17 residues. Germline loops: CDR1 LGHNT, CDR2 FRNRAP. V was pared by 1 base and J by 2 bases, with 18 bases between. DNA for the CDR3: TGTGCTAGTGGTTTGGACATCACTGGGACGTCCGCCTACGAGCAGTACTTC. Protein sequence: CASGLDITGTSAYEQYF. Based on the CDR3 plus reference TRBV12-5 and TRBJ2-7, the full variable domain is DARVTQTPRHKVTEMGQEVTMRCQPILGHNTVFWYRQTMMQGLELLAYFRNRAPLDDSGMPKDRFSAEMPDATLATLKIQPSEPRDSAVYFCASGLDITGTSAYEQYFGPGTRLTVT.

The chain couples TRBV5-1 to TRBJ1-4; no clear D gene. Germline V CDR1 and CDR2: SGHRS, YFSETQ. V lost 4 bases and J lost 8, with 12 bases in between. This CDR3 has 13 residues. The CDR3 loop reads CASSPTPEEKLFF. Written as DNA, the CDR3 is TGCGCCAGCAGCCCGACCCCGGAAGAAAAACTGTTTTTT.

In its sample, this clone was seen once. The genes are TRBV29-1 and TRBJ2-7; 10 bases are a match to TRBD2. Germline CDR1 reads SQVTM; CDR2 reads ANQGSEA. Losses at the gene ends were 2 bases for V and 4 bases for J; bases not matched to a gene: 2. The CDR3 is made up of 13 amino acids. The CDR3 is CSVELAGEYEQYF. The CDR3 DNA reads TGCAGCGTTGAACTAGCGGGGGAATACGAGCAGTACTTC.

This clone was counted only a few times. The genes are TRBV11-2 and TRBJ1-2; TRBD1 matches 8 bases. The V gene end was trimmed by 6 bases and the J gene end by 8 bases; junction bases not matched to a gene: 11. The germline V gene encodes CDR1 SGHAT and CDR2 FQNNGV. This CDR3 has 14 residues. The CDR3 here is CASSQTGEGRGYTF. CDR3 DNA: TGTGCCAGCAGTCAGACAGGGGAAGGGCGGGGCTACACCTTC.

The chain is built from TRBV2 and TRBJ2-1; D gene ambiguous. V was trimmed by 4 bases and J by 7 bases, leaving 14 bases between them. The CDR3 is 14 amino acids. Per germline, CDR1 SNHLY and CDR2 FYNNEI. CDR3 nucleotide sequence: TGTGCCAGCAGTGGGGTCAGGACGGTTAATGAGCAGTTCTTC. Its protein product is CASSGVRTVNEQFF.

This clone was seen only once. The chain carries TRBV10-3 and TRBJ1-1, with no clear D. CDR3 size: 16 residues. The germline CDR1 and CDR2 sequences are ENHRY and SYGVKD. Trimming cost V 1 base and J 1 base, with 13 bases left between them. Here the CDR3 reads CAISEWVARTNTEAFF. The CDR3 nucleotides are TGTGCCATCAGTGAGTGGGTCGCCAGGACGAACACTGAAGCTTTCTTT.

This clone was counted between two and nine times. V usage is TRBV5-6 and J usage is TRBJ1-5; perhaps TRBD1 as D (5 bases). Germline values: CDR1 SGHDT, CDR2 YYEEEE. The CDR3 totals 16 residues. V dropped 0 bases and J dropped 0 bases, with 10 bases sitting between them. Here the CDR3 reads CASSLGQHYSNQPQHF. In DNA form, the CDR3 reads TGTGCCAGCAGCTTGGGACAGCATTATAGCAATCAGCCCCAGCATTTT.